These T cell receptor beta chains were read from a single sample in a study of CD8 T cell repertoires and HIV-1 epitope variants. No antigen is known for these receptors. Method: immunoSEQ multiplex PCR; TCRdb's copy keeps in-frame clones and lacks some. The sample lists roughly 5,200 clones; just over 65% were seen once. Source material: cultured CD8+ T cells derived from PBMCs. Receptors were obtained from a male donor with HIV. The CDR3 runs from the conserved cysteine through the conserved F or W. D genes are given only for firm matches. Not every row has a clone size; where given, it reads once, few, many or a size class.

TRBJ1-4	-	-	TRBV19	CASTGSGGEKLFF	TGTGCCAGTACCGGGTCAGGCGGTGAAAAACTGTTTTTT
TRBJ1-2	-	-	TRBV7-2	CASSLSTGNYGYTF	TGTGCCAGCAGCCTCAGTACCGGGAACTATGGCTACACCTTC
TRBJ2-2	-	-	TRBV28	CASTPGRFTGELFF	TGTGCCAGCACCCCCGGCCGGTTCACCGGGGAGCTGTTTTTT
TRBJ1-1	-	-	TRBV5-6	CASSLVRANTEAFF	TGTGCCAGCAGCTTGGTTAGGGCGAACACTGAAGCTTTCTTT
TRBJ2-2	-	-	TRBV7-9	CASSWDGAGELFF	TGTGCCAGCAGCTGGGACGGGGCCGGGGAGCTGTTTTTT
TRBJ2-1	-	-	TRBV5-4	CASSSRTWEQFF	TGTGCCAGCAGCTCACGTACTTGGGAGCAGTTCTTC
TRBJ2-1	TRBD1	-	TRBV5-6	CASSFTGTGGTEQFF	TGTGCCAGCAGCTTCACCGGGACAGGGGGCACTGAGCAGTTCTTC
TRBJ2-1	-	-	TRBV5-6	CASSLAGSYNEQFF	TGTGCCAGCAGCTTGGCGGGCTCCTACAATGAGCAGTTCTTC
TRBJ2-5	-	-	TRBV29-1	CSVGTIQETQYF	TGCAGCGTGGGGACAATCCAAGAGACCCAGTACTTC
TRBJ2-2	-	large	TRBV19	CASSIRGSTGELFF	TGTGCCAGTAGTATTAGAGGATCCACCGGGGAGCTGTTTTTT